This TCR beta chain derives from a study of CD8 T cells in ankylosing spondylitis (dated 2017 in TCRdb). Background for the entire study: T cell receptor beta repertoires were profiled in healthy donors and ankylosing spondylitis patients so that disease-linked TCR variants could be found. The full study cohort was made up of 25 ankylosing spondylitis patients and roughly 100 healthy donors. Samples of peripheral blood were taken, and for ankylosing spondylitis patients, synovial fluid was collected as well. Overall study results and their limits: The disease-linked clones showed a CD8+ phenotype and occurred at relatively low frequencies in peripheral blood. Blood from ankylosing spondylitis patients appeared to be characterized by a TCR beta motif composed of roughly 8 highly homologous amino acid variants. Some motif variants were previously reported in synovial fluid and blood of reactive arthritis patients, suggesting common disease-initiation mechanisms. According to the report, matched synovial fluid samples from ankylosing spondylitis patients were significantly enriched for the disease-linked clones.

From a lookup of the germline V gene (reference sequence), CDR1 and CDR2 are DFQATT and SNEGSKA. Unmatched junction bases come to 7, with V trimmed by 2 bases and J by 2 bases. From the cysteine up to the phenylalanine, the CDR3 has a length of 17 residues. The CDR3 DNA has 51 bases and is translated from base 1. About this clonotype: It has no known antigen specificity. No base-level quality is on record; no much larger clone is a single base apart.

Sequencing took place on an Illumina HiSeq 2500. Quantitative 5'-RACE with molecular barcodes was used to prepare TCR beta libraries. The paper's data handling went like this. A new computational method, built on a probabilistic model of VDJ rearrangement, was used to identify disease-linked TCR variants. In TCRdb, the public reads were trimmed at Q25 with fastp and aligned with MiXCR, with productive beta chains retained. Duplicate CDR3 protein sequences are folded into a single record with the most common DNA and genes. The authors' filters were not applied to this entry. Recorded for this sample are 150,000 to 200,000 distinct CDR3 sequences; about 9.9% of them occurred a single time. The ten top clones hold approximately 32% of the sample.

This TCR was sampled from a male donor with ankylosing spondylitis or in good health (not recorded which). The sequence is built from TRBV20-1 and TRBJ2-3, and 13 junctional nucleotides match TRBD2. Sequencing was performed on blood, either unsorted or a sorted T cell fraction (not recorded which). The CDR3 here reads CSARNSGLAGDTDTQYF. The bases are TGCAGTGCTAGAAATTCAGGACTAGCGGGGGACACAGATACGCAGTATTTT.